This TCR beta chain was sequenced in a study of T-cell reconstitution after alpha-beta-depleted transplantation in children. TCRbeta library preparation incorporated unique molecular identifiers. TCRdb recomputed calls from the PCR reads with MiXCR, one row per CDR3 protein. The table has around 380,000 distinct CDR3 sequences, around 9.9% seen once. This clonotype was counted at least ten times. V shed 0 bases and J 5 bases; nucleotides not matched to a gene: 9. Germline CDR1 is SGHRS and CDR2 is YFSETQ. The CDR3 has 16 residues. The rearrangement joins TRBV5-1 to TRBJ2-5; 8 nucleotides line up with TRBD1. The TCR comes from a human donor who donated a stem cell graft to a child with acute myeloid leukemia. Sequenced material: PBMCs from the stem cell graft donor, taken from the stem cell graft. DNA of the CDR3: TGCGCCAGCAGCTTGGCGGGACAGGCATGGGGGGAGACCCAGTACTTC. This gives the protein CASSLAGQAWGETQYF.